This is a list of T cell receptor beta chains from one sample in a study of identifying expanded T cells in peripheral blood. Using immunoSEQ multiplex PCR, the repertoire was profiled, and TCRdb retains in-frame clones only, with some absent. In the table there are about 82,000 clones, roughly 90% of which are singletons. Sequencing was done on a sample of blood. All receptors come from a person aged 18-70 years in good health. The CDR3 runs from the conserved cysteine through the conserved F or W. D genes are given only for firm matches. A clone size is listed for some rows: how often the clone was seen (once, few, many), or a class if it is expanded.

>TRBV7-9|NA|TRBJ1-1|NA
TGTGCCAGCACATCCGAGGGAAGGGCGAACACTGAAGCTTTCTTT
CASTSEGRANTEAFF
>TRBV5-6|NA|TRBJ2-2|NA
TGTGCCAGTAGGGAGACCAGGCGCAACACCGGGGAGCTGTTTTTT
CASRETRRNTGELFF
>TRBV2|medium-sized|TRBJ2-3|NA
TGTGCCAGCAGTGAGGGGACCTCTAGCACAGATACGCAGTATTTT
CASSEGTSSTDTQYF
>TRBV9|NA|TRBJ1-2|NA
TGTGCCAGCAGCGTAGCCGGGACCTATGGCTACACCTTC
CASSVAGTYGYTF
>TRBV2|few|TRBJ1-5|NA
TGTGCCAGCAGTGGGGGGGTAAGTCAGCCCCAGCATTTT
CASSGGVSQPQHF
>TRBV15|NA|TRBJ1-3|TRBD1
TGTGCCACCAGCTTACAGGGGGCTGGAAACACCATATATTTT
CATSLQGAGNTIYF
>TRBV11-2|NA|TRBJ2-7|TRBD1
TGTGCCAGCAGCTTAAACAGGGGGAGCTCCTACGAGCAGTACTTC
CASSLNRGSSYEQYF
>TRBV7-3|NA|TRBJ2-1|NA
TGTGCCAGCAGCTTAGAATCCTTCTCCTACAATGAGCAGTTCTTC
CASSLESFSYNEQFF
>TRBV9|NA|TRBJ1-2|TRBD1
TGTGCCAGCAGCGTAGATAGGGACAGCGCTAACTATGGCTACACCTTC
CASSVDRDSANYGYTF
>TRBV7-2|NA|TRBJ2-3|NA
TGTGCCAGCAAGACCAGCACAGATACGCAGTATTTT
CASKTSTDTQYF
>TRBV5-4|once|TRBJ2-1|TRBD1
TGTGCCAGCAGCTTTTGGGACAGGGGTGATGAGCAGTTCTTC
CASSFWDRGDEQFF
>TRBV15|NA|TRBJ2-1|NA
TGTGCCACCAGCAGAGATACCCTAAGTGAGCAGTTCTTC
CATSRDTLSEQFF
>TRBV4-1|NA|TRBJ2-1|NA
TGCGCCAGCAGCCAAGATACGATCCGGGGGCAGTTCTTC
CASSQDTIRGQFF
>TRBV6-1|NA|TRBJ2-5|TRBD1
TGTGCCAGCAGGGCTAGTCGACAGGGTACAGAGACCCAGTACTTC
CASRASRQGTETQYF
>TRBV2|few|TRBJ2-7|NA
TGTGCCAGCCAGACGGACTCCTACGAGCAGTACTTC
CASQTDSYEQYF
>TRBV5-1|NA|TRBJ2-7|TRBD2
TGCGCCAGCAGCTTCGGTAGCGGGGGATCCTACGAGCAGTACTTC
CASSFGSGGSYEQYF
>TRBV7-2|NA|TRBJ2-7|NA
TGTGCCAGCAGCCTGACGCGGGAGCAGTACTTC
CASSLTREQYF
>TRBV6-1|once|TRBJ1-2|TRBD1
TGTGCCGGAAAACGGACAGGGCGGTATGGCTACACCTTC
CAGKRTGRYGYTF